These T cell receptor beta chains were read from a single sample in a study of T cell changes during pregnancy in multiple sclerosis. The assay was immunoSEQ multiplex PCR, and TCRdb's table has in-frame clones only and misses some. The data hold tens of thousands of clones, with just over 90% observed a single time. Sequencing used CD4+ T cells from peripheral blood mononuclear cells, obtained in the second trimester of pregnancy. The receptors originated from a female donor with multiple sclerosis, enrolled in a pregnancy study. CDR3s include the opening cysteine and the closing phenylalanine or tryptophan. The order of the fields is V gene, clone size, D gene, J gene, CDR3 DNA, CDR3 protein. D genes are given only for firm matches. Only part of the rows carry a size: once, few, many, or a class if the clone is expanded.

V gene: TRBV5-6
clone size: NA
D gene: NA
J gene: TRBJ2-3
CDR3 DNA: TGTGCCAGCAGCCAAACCGGGGGCACAGATACGCAGTATTTT
CDR3 protein: CASSQTGGTDTQYF

V gene: TRBV30
clone size: NA
D gene: TRBD1
J gene: TRBJ1-1
CDR3 DNA: TGTGCCTGGGCTACCGGGACAGGGTTGACTGAAGCTTTCTTT
CDR3 protein: CAWATGTGLTEAFF

V gene: TRBV7-3
clone size: NA
D gene: NA
J gene: TRBJ2-7
CDR3 DNA: TGTGCCAGCAGCTTGACAGCAGCCTACGAGCAGTACTTC
CDR3 protein: CASSLTAAYEQYF

V gene: TRBV7-3
clone size: NA
D gene: TRBD2
J gene: TRBJ2-7
CDR3 DNA: TGTGCCAGCAGCCCGGATCTCTGGCGGGAGGTCTCCTACGAGCAGTACTTC
CDR3 protein: CASSPDLWREVSYEQYF

V gene: TRBV9
clone size: NA
D gene: NA
J gene: TRBJ2-1
CDR3 DNA: TGTGCCAGCAGCGTAAGCGTCCACGAGCAGTTCTTC
CDR3 protein: CASSVSVHEQFF

V gene: TRBV7-6
clone size: once
D gene: TRBD1
J gene: TRBJ1-3
CDR3 DNA: TGTGCCAGCAGCCTTACAGGGGATGGAAACACCATATATTTT
CDR3 protein: CASSLTGDGNTIYF

V gene: TRBV4-3
clone size: NA
D gene: TRBD1
J gene: TRBJ1-1
CDR3 DNA: TGCGCCAGCAGCCGAGACGACAGGGCTGAAGCTTTCTTT
CDR3 protein: CASSRDDRAEAFF

V gene: TRBV28
clone size: NA
D gene: NA
J gene: TRBJ1-2
CDR3 DNA: TGTGCCAGCAGTTGGGGGGGGCGCGGGCCGCGGGGTTATGGCTACACCTTC
CDR3 protein: CASSWGGRGPRGYGYTF

V gene: TRBV27
clone size: NA
D gene: TRBD1
J gene: TRBJ1-6
CDR3 DNA: TGTGCCACCCGACAGGGGGCAAGGATCTCCTATAATTCACCCCTCCACTTT
CDR3 protein: CATRQGARISYNSPLHF

V gene: TRBV15
clone size: NA
D gene: TRBD1
J gene: TRBJ2-2
CDR3 DNA: TGTGCCACCAGTAACGAGAGGGCAGGGGGCGTAATCGGGGAGCTGTTTTTT
CDR3 protein: CATSNERAGGVIGELFF

V gene: TRBV28
clone size: NA
D gene: NA
J gene: TRBJ1-1
CDR3 DNA: TGTGCCAGCAGTTTAAACAACCCGGGGGACACTGAAGCTTTCTTT
CDR3 protein: CASSLNNPGDTEAFF

V gene: TRBV5-1
clone size: few
D gene: NA
J gene: TRBJ2-5
CDR3 DNA: TGCGCCAGCACCCCCTGGGGGCGGGGGCCCCAACAAGAGACCCAGTACTTC
CDR3 protein: CASTPWGRGPQQETQYF

V gene: TRBV5-1
clone size: NA
D gene: NA
J gene: TRBJ2-7
CDR3 DNA: TGCGCCAGCAGCCCGCCCCAGAACTACGAGCAGTACTTC
CDR3 protein: CASSPPQNYEQYF

V gene: TRBV19
clone size: NA
D gene: NA
J gene: TRBJ1-4
CDR3 DNA: TGTGCCAGTAGAACGACAGCTAATGAAAAACTGTTTTTT
CDR3 protein: CASRTTANEKLFF

V gene: TRBV6-1
clone size: NA
D gene: NA
J gene: TRBJ1-5
CDR3 DNA: TGTGCCAGCAGTGAAAGAGGTAACTATCAGCCCCAGCATTTT
CDR3 protein: CASSERGNYQPQHF

V gene: TRBV5-5
clone size: NA
D gene: NA
J gene: TRBJ2-3
CDR3 DNA: TGTGCCAGCAGCTTGGTGTCAACAGATACGCAGTATTTT
CDR3 protein: CASSLVSTDTQYF

V gene: TRBV7-2
clone size: NA
D gene: TRBD2
J gene: TRBJ2-1
CDR3 DNA: TGTGCCAGCAGCAAAGCCCGACTAGCGGGAGAGAATATTCGTGAGCAGTTCTTC
CDR3 protein: CASSKARLAGENIREQFF

V gene: TRBV4-2
clone size: NA
D gene: NA
J gene: TRBJ2-3
CDR3 DNA: TGTGCCAGCAGCCAAGTGGGGAGCGCCAGCACAGATACGCAGTATTTT
CDR3 protein: CASSQVGSASTDTQYF

V gene: TRBV15
clone size: NA
D gene: NA
J gene: TRBJ2-1
CDR3 DNA: TGTGCCACCAGCAGAGAGGGAAAGGGGTCCTCTGGGAATGAGCAGTTCTTC
CDR3 protein: CATSREGKGSSGNEQFF

V gene: TRBV7-9
clone size: once
D gene: NA
J gene: TRBJ2-3
CDR3 DNA: TGTGCCAGCAGCTTACCGAGAAGCCAAACAGATACGCAGTATTTT
CDR3 protein: CASSLPRSQTDTQYF

V gene: TRBV19
clone size: NA
D gene: NA
J gene: TRBJ1-1
CDR3 DNA: TGTGCCAGTAGCAGAAGGAACACTGAAGCTTTCTTT
CDR3 protein: CASSRRNTEAFF

V gene: TRBV6-1
clone size: NA
D gene: NA
J gene: TRBJ2-7
CDR3 DNA: TGTGCCAGCAGTGCAACCTACGAGCAGTACTTC
CDR3 protein: CASSATYEQYF

V gene: TRBV10-1
clone size: NA
D gene: TRBD1
J gene: TRBJ2-6
CDR3 DNA: TGCGCCAGCATAGGGACAGGGGTATCTGGGGCCAACGTCCTGACTTTC
CDR3 protein: CASIGTGVSGANVLTF

V gene: TRBV7-6
clone size: NA
D gene: NA
J gene: TRBJ2-5
CDR3 DNA: TGTGCCAGCACCGACCCTCTGAGGGTGGGGGAGACCCAGTACTTC
CDR3 protein: CASTDPLRVGETQYF

V gene: TRBV4-2
clone size: NA
D gene: NA
J gene: TRBJ1-5
CDR3 DNA: TGTGCCAGCAGCCAAGACGCGGGAGGCAATCAGCCCCAGCATTTT
CDR3 protein: CASSQDAGGNQPQHF

V gene: TRBV29-1
clone size: NA
D gene: TRBD1
J gene: TRBJ2-7
CDR3 DNA: TGCAGCGTTGGCGGGACAGGGAGCTCCTACGAGCAGTACTTC
CDR3 protein: CSVGGTGSSYEQYF

V gene: TRBV28
clone size: NA
D gene: TRBD1
J gene: TRBJ1-5
CDR3 DNA: TGTGCCAGCAGGCAACCGGGACAGGGGTATCAGCCCCAGCATTTT
CDR3 protein: CASRQPGQGYQPQHF

V gene: TRBV5-1
clone size: NA
D gene: TRBD1
J gene: TRBJ1-1
CDR3 DNA: TGCGCCAGCAGCTTGCCTGGGACAGCCAGGAACACTGAAGCTTTCTTT
CDR3 protein: CASSLPGTARNTEAFF

V gene: TRBV28
clone size: NA
D gene: NA
J gene: TRBJ1-4
CDR3 DNA: TGTGCCAGCAGTTACAGGGCCATAAAAAGGACTAATGAAAAACTGTTTTTT
CDR3 protein: CASSYRAIKRTNEKLFF

V gene: TRBV19
clone size: NA
D gene: NA
J gene: TRBJ1-1
CDR3 DNA: TGTGCCAGTACCTCGGTCGGGTTAACGCGCACTGAAGCTTTCTTT
CDR3 protein: CASTSVGLTRTEAFF

V gene: TRBV6-6
clone size: NA
D gene: TRBD1
J gene: TRBJ1-1
CDR3 DNA: TGTGCCAGCACCCGGACAGGGGGCCCCAACACTGAAGCTTTCTTT
CDR3 protein: CASTRTGGPNTEAFF

V gene: TRBV2
clone size: NA
D gene: NA
J gene: TRBJ2-7
CDR3 DNA: TGTGCCAGCAGAGCAGGATGGCTTTACGAGCAGTACTTC
CDR3 protein: CASRAGWLYEQYF

V gene: TRBV14
clone size: NA
D gene: NA
J gene: TRBJ1-1
CDR3 DNA: TGTGCCAGCAGCCAAGTCCGTTTTAGAGCTTTCTTT
CDR3 protein: CASSQVRFRAFF

V gene: TRBV18
clone size: NA
D gene: NA
J gene: TRBJ1-2
CDR3 DNA: TGTGCCAGCTCACCACCTGCTTCCGGGGTGAACTATGGCTACACCTTC
CDR3 protein: CASSPPASGVNYGYTF

V gene: TRBV28
clone size: NA
D gene: TRBD2
J gene: TRBJ2-7
CDR3 DNA: TGTGCCAGCAGCAATAGCGGGTACTCCTACGAGCAGTACTTC
CDR3 protein: CASSNSGYSYEQYF

V gene: TRBV20-1
clone size: once
D gene: NA
J gene: TRBJ1-1
CDR3 DNA: TGCAGTGCTGGCGGAGGCACTGAAGCTTTCTTT
CDR3 protein: CSAGGGTEAFF

V gene: TRBV19
clone size: NA
D gene: NA
J gene: TRBJ1-5
CDR3 DNA: TGTGCCAGCCTAAATCGGGGGGCGCATCAGCCCCAGCATTTT
CDR3 protein: CASLNRGAHQPQHF

V gene: TRBV9
clone size: NA
D gene: TRBD1
J gene: TRBJ2-7
CDR3 DNA: TGTGCCAGCAGCAGACAGGGGGAGACCTACGAGCAGTACTTC
CDR3 protein: CASSRQGETYEQYF

V gene: TRBV30
clone size: NA
D gene: NA
J gene: TRBJ1-2
CDR3 DNA: TGTGCCTTCCTCCCTTCAGGGCGCGTCTACACCTTC
CDR3 protein: CAFLPSGRVYTF

V gene: TRBV2
clone size: NA
D gene: TRBD1
J gene: TRBJ1-2
CDR3 DNA: TGTGCCAGCAGACGACAGGGGGCGCAAGCTAACTATGGCTACACCTTC
CDR3 protein: CASRRQGAQANYGYTF

V gene: TRBV19
clone size: NA
D gene: NA
J gene: TRBJ2-7
CDR3 DNA: TGTGCCAGTAGTCCACGAGGCCCGGGGGAGCAGTACTTC
CDR3 protein: CASSPRGPGEQYF

V gene: TRBV5-1
clone size: NA
D gene: NA
J gene: TRBJ1-3
CDR3 DNA: TGCGCCAGCAGCTTGGCCCATACGACAGCCTCTGGAAACACCATATATTTT
CDR3 protein: CASSLAHTTASGNTIYF

V gene: TRBV9
clone size: NA
D gene: TRBD1
J gene: TRBJ1-1
CDR3 DNA: TGTGCCAGCAGAGTCGGGACAGCTAACACTGAAGCTTTCTTT
CDR3 protein: CASRVGTANTEAFF

V gene: TRBV4-1
clone size: NA
D gene: TRBD2
J gene: TRBJ2-1
CDR3 DNA: TGCGCCAGCAGCCAAGCAGAGCGGGGGGTTGACAATGAGCAGTTCTTC
CDR3 protein: CASSQAERGVDNEQFF